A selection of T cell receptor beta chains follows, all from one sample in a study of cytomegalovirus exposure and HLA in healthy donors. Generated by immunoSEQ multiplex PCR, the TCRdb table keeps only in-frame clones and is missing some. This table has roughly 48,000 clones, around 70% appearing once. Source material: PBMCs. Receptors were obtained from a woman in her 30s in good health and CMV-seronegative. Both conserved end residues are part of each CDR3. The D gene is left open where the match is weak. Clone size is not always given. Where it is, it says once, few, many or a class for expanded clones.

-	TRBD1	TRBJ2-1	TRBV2	TGTGCCAGCTCCGGCTACAGGGGAAATGAGCAGTTCTTC	CASSGYRGNEQFF
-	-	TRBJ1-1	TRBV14	TGTGCCAGCAGCCAACGTCAGGGTGCGAACACTGAAGCTTTCTTT	CASSQRQGANTEAFF
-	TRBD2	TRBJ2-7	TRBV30	TGTGCCTGGAGTGGTAGCGGGGGAGCCTACGAGCAGTACTTC	CAWSGSGGAYEQYF
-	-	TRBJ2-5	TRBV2	TGTGCCAGTACCCCGGGAGTTAGGGACTCAGGGGAGACCCAGTACTTC	CASTPGVRDSGETQYF
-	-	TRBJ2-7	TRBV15	TGTGCCACCAGCATGGGGAGGCACGAGCAGTACTTC	CATSMGRHEQYF
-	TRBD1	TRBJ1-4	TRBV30	TGTGCCTGTACCGGACAGGGTGTTGAAAAACTGTTTTTT	CACTGQGVEKLFF
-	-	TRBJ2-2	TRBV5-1	TGCGCCAGCAGCAGGGGGTTAAACACCGGGGAGCTGTTTTTT	CASSRGLNTGELFF
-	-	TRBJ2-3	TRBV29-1	TGCAGCGTTGTGGACTATACTAAAACAGATACGCAGTATTTT	CSVVDYTKTDTQYF
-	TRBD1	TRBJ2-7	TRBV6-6	TGTGCCAGCAGTTACCGGGACAGGGTTTACGAGCAGTACTTC	CASSYRDRVYEQYF
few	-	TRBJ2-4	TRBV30	TGTGCCTGGAGGGAGGGGAGAAACATTCAGTACTTC	CAWREGRNIQYF
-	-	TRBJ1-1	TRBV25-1	TGTGCCAGCATCAAGGGAGGGAACACTGAAGCTTTCTTT	CASIKGGNTEAFF
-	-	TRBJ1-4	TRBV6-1	TGTGCCAGCAGTGAAGTTTACAGTCAAAAACTGTTTTTT	CASSEVYSQKLFF
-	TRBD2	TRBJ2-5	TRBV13	TGTGCCAGCGGGAGCGGGGGGGCGAGGGAGACCCAGTACTTC	CASGSGGARETQYF
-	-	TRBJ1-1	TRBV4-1	TGCGCCAGCAGCCAAGCGGTCGGGGATGAAGCTTTCTTT	CASSQAVGDEAFF
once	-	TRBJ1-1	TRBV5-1	TGCGCCAGCAGCTTGGCCCGGGACACTGAAGCTTTCTTT	CASSLARDTEAFF
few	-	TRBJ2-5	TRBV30	TGTGCCTGGAGTGTCGGTCGGGGGTTGCAGACCCAGTACTTC	CAWSVGRGLQTQYF
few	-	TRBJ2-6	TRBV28	TGTGCCAGCAGTTTCGACAGCTCTGGGGCCAACGTCCTGACTTTC	CASSFDSSGANVLTF
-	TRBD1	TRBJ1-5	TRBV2	TGTGCCAGCAGTGGGTCCAGGGGGCAACAGGCCCAGCATTTT	CASSGSRGQQAQHF
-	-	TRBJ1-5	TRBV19	TGTGCCAGTAGTATAGCCCAAGGGGGGGGGAGCCAGCCCCAGCATTTT	CASSIAQGGGSQPQHF
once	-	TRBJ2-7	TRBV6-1	TGTGCCAGCACCTTAGGGGGCTACGAGCAGTACTTC	CASTLGGYEQYF
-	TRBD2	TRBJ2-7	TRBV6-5	TGTGCCAGCAGTTACATTAGCGGGGGCTACGAGCAGTACTTC	CASSYISGGYEQYF
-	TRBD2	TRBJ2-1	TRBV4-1	TGCGCCAGCAGCCAAGGCTCCCTCATAGCGGGGGGAACCTACAATGAGCAGTTCTTC	CASSQGSLIAGGTYNEQFF
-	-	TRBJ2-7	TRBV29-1	TGCAGCGCCCTAAATTCCTACGAGCAGTACTTC	CSALNSYEQYF
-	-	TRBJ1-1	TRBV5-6	TGTGCCAGCAGCTTTCTACGGGGAAATACTGAAGCTTTCTTT	CASSFLRGNTEAFF
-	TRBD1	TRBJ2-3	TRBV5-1	TGCGCCAGCAGCTCGATACAGGGGCATACGCAGTATTTT	CASSSIQGHTQYF
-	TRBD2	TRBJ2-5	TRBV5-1	TGCGCCAGCAGTGCGGGAGTCGGGGAGGAGGAGACCCAGTACTTC	CASSAGVGEEETQYF
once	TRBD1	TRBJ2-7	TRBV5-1	TGCGCCAGCAGCCCGGGACAGGGATCTGGCGAGCAGTACTTC	CASSPGQGSGEQYF
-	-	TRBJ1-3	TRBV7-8	TGTGCCAGCAGCCCAATGACACAGCTAGGAAACACCATATATTTT	CASSPMTQLGNTIYF
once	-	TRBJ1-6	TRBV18	TGTGCCAGCTCGCCCCTGGAACAGGGCAATTCACCCCTCCACTTT	CASSPLEQGNSPLHF
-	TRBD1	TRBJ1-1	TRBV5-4	TGTGCCAGCAGCCCCGGGGACAGAAACACTGAAGCTTTCTTT	CASSPGDRNTEAFF
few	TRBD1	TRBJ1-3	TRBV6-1	TGTGCCAGCAGTGCGGGGACAGACTCTGGAAACACCATATATTTT	CASSAGTDSGNTIYF
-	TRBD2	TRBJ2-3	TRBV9	TGTGCCAGCAGCGTAGGCGGGGGGCTCTCAGATACGCAGTATTTT	CASSVGGGLSDTQYF
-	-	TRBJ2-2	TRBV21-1	TGTGCCAGCAGCAACGGAAGAAGCGGGGGGACGAACACCGGGGAGCTGTTTTTT	CASSNGRSGGTNTGELFF
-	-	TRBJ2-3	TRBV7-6	TGTGCCAGCAGCTTAACTATCTCCCCCCCCGATACGCAGTATTTT	CASSLTISPPDTQYF
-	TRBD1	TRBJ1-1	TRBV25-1	TGTGCCAGCAGTGAAATCCGGGACAGCTACACTGAAGCTTTCTTT	CASSEIRDSYTEAFF
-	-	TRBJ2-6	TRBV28	TGTGCCAGCATCCAACAGGCCTCTGGGGCCAACGTCCTGACTTTC	CASIQQASGANVLTF
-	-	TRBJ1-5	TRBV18	TGTGCCAGCTCACCCCAAGGACGGGGGAATCAGCCCCAGCATTTT	CASSPQGRGNQPQHF
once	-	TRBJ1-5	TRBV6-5	TGTGCCAGCAGAAGCAGGGACAATCAGCCCCAGCATTTT	CASRSRDNQPQHF
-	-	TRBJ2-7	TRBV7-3	TGTGCCAGCAGTCCACAGGGAAACTCCTACGAGCAGTACTTC	CASSPQGNSYEQYF
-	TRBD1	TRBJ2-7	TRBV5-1	TGCGCCAGGGGACAGGGGGGCTCCTACGAGCAGTACTTC	CARGQGGSYEQYF
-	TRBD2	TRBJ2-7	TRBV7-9	TGTGCCAGCAGTATCCGACTAGCGGGTCTCTACGAGCAGTACTTC	CASSIRLAGLYEQYF
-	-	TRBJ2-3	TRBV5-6	TGTGCCAGCAGCTTCGGGGATACGCAGTATTTT	CASSFGDTQYF
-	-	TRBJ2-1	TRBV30	TGTGCCTGGAGGCGCTCTGGTGAGCAGTTCTTC	CAWRRSGEQFF
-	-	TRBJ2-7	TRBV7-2	TGTGCCAGCAGCTTAGCCAGGGGGGACGAGCAGTACTTC	CASSLARGDEQYF
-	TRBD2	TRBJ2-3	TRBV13	TGTGCCAGCAGCTTAACTACTAGCGTTGCAGATACGCAGTATTTT	CASSLTTSVADTQYF
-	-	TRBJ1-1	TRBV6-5	TGTGCCAGCAGTTACTCTATGAACACTGAAGCTTTCTTT	CASSYSMNTEAFF
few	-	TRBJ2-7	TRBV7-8	TGTGCCAGCAGCTTATATCCCCTCCAGGGGAACGAGCAGTACTTC	CASSLYPLQGNEQYF
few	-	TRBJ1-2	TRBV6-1	TGTGCCAGCAGTGAACAAGGGGACTCACCAGGGCTTCATGGCTACACCTTC	CASSEQGDSPGLHGYTF
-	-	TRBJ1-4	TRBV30	TGTGCCTGGAGCCGGTTGAGCGGGGAAAAACTGTTTTTT	CAWSRLSGEKLFF
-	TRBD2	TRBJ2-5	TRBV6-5	TGTGCCAGCAGTTCCATAGCGGGGGGGATACAAGAGACCCAGTACTTC	CASSSIAGGIQETQYF